This T cell receptor beta chain was documented in a study of T cell responses to AZD1222 COVID-19 vaccine. V was cut by 5 bases and J by 0 bases, with 14 bases left in between. The V gene's germline CDR1 is LNHDA and CDR2 SQIVND (reference sequence). The CDR3 is made up of 16 amino acids. The repertoire was sequenced with immunoSEQ multiplex PCR; TCRdb's copy has only in-frame clones and lacks some. The sample carries 100,000 to 120,000 clones, about 90% recorded once. For this clone: Its antigen is as yet unknown.

The study, taken as a whole, reports: Among the donors, most were white British and more were female, and clonal diversity was possibly underestimated. Increases in Spike-specific TCR breadth and depth were seen after two AZD1222 doses. Epitopes outside B.1.351 and B.1.1.7 mutated regions reportedly drew nearly half of spike TCRs.

The V and J genes are TRBV19 and TRBJ1-3; TRBD1 might be the D (5 bases). This clonotype was sampled from an adult in good health. Specimen: peripheral blood, collected on day 0 of AZD1222 vaccination. CDR3: CASSDRDSPSGNTIYF. Here the CDR3 DNA reads TGTGCCAGTAGTGACCGTGACAGTCCCTCTGGAAACACCATATATTTT. Combining the CDR3 with reference TRBV19 and TRBJ1-3 gives the whole variable domain DGGITQSPKYLFRKEGQNVTLSCEQNLNHDAMYWYRQDPGQGLRLIYYSQIVNDFQKGDIAEGYSVSREKKESFPLTVTSAQKNPTAFYLCASSDRDSPSGNTIYFGEGSWLTVV.